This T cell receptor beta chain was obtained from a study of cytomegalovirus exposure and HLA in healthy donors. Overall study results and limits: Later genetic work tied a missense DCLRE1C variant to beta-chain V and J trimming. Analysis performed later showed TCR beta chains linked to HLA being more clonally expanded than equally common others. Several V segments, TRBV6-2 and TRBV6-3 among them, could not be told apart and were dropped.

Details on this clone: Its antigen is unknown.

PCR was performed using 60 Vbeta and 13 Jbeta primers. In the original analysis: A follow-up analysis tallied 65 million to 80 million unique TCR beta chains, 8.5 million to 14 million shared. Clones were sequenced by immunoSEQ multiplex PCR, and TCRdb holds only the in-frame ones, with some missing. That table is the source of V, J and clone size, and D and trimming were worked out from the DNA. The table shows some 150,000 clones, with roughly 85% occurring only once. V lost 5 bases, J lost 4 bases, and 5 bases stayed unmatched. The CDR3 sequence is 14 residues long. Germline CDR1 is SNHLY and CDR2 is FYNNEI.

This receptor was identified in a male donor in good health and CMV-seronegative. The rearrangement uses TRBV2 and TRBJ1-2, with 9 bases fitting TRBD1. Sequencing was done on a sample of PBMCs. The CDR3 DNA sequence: TGTGCCAGCAGTCTGGGACAGGGTGGCTATGGCTACACCTTC. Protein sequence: CASSLGQGGYGYTF.